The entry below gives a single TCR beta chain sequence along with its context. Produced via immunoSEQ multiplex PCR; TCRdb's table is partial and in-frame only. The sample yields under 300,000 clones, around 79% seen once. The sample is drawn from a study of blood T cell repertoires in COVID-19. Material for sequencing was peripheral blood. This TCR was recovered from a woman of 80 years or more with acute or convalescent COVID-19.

The CDR3 DNA reads as TGTGCCAGCAGCTTGGGCGGCGGGGCGGCAGATACGCAGTATTTT. Protein product: CASSLGGGAADTQYF. This chain uses TRBV5-6 with TRBJ2-3; the D gene is possibly TRBD2 (6 bases). The CDR3 is made up of 15 amino acids. V lost 0 bases and J lost 4, with 12 bases in between. The germline CDR1 and CDR2 sequences are SGHDT and YYEEEE.